This TCR beta chain was identified in a study of blood T cells in healthy people across ages. Points from the study as a whole: PBMC samples, being unsorted, prevented any conclusive comparison of naive and antigen-experienced cells.

Sample-barcoded 5' priming and a J-beta primer mix drove a second PCR of roughly 6 to 12 cycles. From the 5' RACE reads, TCRdb called clonotypes with MiXCR, one entry per CDR3 protein. The data show 800,000 or so distinct CDR3 sequences, 46% seen once. This clonotype was seen ten or more times. Antigen: not known. The CDR3 has 12 amino acids. V lost 5 bases, J lost 2 bases, and 8 bases lay in between. From germline, CDR1 is SQVTM and CDR2 ANQGSEA. The J gene is TRBJ2-3, the V gene TRBV29-1; possible D gene TRBD1, 5 bases. Sequenced input: blood. The sequence was collected from a man older than 75 in good health. CDR3: CSVQGLTDTQYF. CDR3 coding DNA: TGCAGCGTTCAGGGTCTCACAGATACGCAGTATTTT.